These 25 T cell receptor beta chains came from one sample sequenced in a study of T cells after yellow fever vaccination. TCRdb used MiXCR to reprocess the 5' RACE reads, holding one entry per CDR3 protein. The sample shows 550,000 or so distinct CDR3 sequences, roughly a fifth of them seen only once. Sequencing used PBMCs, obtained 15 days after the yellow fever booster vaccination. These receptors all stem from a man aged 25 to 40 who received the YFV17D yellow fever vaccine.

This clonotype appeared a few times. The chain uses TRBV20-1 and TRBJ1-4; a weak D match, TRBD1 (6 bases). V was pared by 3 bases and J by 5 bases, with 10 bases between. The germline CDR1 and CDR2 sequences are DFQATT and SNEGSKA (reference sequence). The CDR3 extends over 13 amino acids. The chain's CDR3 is CSARTGANEKLFF. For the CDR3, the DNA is TGCAGTGCTAGGACAGGTGCCAATGAAAAACTGTTTTTT.

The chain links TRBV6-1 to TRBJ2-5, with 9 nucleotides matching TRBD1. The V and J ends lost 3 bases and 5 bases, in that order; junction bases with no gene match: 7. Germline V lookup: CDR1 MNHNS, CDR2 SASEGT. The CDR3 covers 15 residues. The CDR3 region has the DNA TGTGCCAGCAGTGATTGGACAGGGGTAAAGGAGACCCAGTACTTC. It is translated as CASSDWTGVKETQYF.

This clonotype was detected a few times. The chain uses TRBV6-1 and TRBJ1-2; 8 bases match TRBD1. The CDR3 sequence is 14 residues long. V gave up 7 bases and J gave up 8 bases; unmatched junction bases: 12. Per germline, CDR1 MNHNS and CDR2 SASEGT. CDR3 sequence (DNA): TGTGCCAGCACCCGCCACGGACAGGGTCGCGGCTACACCTTC. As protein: CASTRHGQGRGYTF.

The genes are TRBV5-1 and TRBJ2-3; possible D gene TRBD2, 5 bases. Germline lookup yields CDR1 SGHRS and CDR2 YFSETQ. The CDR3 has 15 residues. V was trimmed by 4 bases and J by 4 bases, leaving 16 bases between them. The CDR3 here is CASSTVGRFPDTQYF. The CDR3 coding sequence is TGCGCCAGCAGCACGGTTGGGAGATTCCCAGATACGCAGTATTTT.

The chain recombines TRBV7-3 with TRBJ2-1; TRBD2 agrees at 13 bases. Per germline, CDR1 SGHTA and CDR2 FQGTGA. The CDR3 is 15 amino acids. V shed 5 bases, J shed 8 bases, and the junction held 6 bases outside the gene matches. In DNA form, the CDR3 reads TGTGCCAGCAGCCCTGGGACTAGCGGGACTGATGAGCAGTTCTTC. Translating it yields CASSPGTSGTDEQFF.

The CDR3 sequence is CSASGLEGSYSPLHF. CDR3 bases: TGCAGTGCTAGTGGGTTGGAGGGATCCTACTCACCCCTCCACTTT. The chain links TRBV20-1 to TRBJ1-6; D not resolved. In germline, CDR1 is DFQATT, CDR2 SNEGSKA (reference sequence). This CDR3 is 15 amino acids long. V was shortened by 3 bases and J by 10 bases, with 19 bases between the two germline ends.

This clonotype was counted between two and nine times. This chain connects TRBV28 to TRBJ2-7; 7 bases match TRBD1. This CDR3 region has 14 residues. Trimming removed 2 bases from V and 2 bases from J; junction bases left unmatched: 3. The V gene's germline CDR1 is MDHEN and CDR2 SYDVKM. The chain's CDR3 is CASSLTDRTYEQYF. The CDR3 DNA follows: TGTGCCAGCAGTTTAACGGACAGGACCTACGAGCAGTACTTC. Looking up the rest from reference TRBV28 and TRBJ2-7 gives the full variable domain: DVKVTQSSRYLVKRTGEKVFLECVQDMDHENMFWYRQDPGLGLRLIYFSYDVKMKEKGDIPEGYSVSREKKERFSLILESASTNQTSMYLCASSLTDRTYEQYFGPGTRLTVT.

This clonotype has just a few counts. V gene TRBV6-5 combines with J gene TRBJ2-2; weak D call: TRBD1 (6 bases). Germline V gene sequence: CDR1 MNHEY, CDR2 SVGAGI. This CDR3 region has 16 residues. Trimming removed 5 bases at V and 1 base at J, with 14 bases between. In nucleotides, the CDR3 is TGTGCCAGCAGTACTCAAGGGACACAGAACACCGGGGAGCTGTTTTTT. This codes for CASSTQGTQNTGELFF.

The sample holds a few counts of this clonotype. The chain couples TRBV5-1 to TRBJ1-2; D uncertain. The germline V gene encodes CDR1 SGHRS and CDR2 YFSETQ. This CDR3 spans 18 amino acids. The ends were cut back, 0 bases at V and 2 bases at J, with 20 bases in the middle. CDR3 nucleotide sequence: TGCGCCAGCAGCTTGGATTTCGGCAGGCGATCAGAAAACTATGGCTACACCTTC. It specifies CASSLDFGRRSENYGYTF.

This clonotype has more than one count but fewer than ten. The CDR3 DNA is TGTGCCAGCAGACCCGGGACAGGGTATGGAGAGACCCAGTACTTC. The encoded protein is CASRPGTGYGETQYF. The V and J genes are TRBV27 and TRBJ2-5; 9 positions agree with TRBD1. The CDR3 length is 15 residues. CDR1 is MNHEY, CDR2 SMNVEV, per germline (reference sequence). V lost 6 bases to trimming and J lost 4 bases; unmatched junction nucleotides: 9.

The CDR3 loop reads CATAAEKGTLLTYEQYF. CDR3 nucleotides: TGTGCCACCGCAGCAGAAAAAGGGACTCTCCTTACTTACGAGCAGTACTTC. The chain couples TRBV27 to TRBJ2-7; a weak D match, TRBD2 (6 bases). The CDR3 has 17 residues. V was cut by 10 bases and J by 4 bases, with 29 bases left in between. Per the germline V gene, CDR1 is MNHEY and CDR2 is SMNVEV (reference sequence).

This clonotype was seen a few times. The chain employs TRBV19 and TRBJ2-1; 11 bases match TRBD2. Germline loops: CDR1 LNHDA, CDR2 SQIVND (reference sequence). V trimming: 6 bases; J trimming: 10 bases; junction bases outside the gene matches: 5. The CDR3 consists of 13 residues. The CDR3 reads CASSTSGRGEQFF. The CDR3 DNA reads TGTGCCAGTAGCACTAGCGGGAGAGGCGAGCAGTTCTTC.

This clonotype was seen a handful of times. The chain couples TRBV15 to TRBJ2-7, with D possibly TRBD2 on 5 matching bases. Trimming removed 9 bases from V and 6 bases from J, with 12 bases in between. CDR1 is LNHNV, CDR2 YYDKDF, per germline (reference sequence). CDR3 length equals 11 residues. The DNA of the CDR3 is TGTGCCACAGGCGTTCGGGGCGAGCAGTACTTC. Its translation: CATGVRGEQYF.

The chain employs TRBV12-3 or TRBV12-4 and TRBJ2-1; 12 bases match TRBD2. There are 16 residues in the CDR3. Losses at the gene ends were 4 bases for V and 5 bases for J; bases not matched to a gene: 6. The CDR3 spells CASSSKRTSGNNEQFF. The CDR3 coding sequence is TGTGCCAGCAGTTCGAAGCGGACTAGCGGGAACAATGAGCAGTTCTTC.

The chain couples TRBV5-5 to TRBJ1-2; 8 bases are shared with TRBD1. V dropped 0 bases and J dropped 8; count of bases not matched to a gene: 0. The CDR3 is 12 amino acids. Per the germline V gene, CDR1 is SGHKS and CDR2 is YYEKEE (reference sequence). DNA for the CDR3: TGTGCCAGCAGCTTGGGGACAGGGGGCTACACCTTC. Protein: CASSLGTGGYTF.

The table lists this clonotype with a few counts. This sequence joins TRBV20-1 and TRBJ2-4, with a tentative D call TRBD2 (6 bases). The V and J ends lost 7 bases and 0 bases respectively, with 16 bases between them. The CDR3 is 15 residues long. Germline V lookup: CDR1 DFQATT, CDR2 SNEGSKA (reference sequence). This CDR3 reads CSVRRRDVAKNIQYF. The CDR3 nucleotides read TGCAGTGTCCGCCGGCGGGACGTAGCCAAAAACATTCAGTACTTC.

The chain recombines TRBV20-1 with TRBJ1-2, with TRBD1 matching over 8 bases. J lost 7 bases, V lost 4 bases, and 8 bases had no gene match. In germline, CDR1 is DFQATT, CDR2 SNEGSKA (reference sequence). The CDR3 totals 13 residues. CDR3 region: CSANRGQGSGYTF. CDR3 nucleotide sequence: TGCAGTGCTAATCGAGGACAGGGAAGTGGCTACACCTTC.

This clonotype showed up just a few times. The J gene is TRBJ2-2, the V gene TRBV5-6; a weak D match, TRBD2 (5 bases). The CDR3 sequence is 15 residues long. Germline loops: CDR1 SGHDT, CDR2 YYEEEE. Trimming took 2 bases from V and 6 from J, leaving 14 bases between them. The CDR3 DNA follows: TGTGCCAGCAGCTTCTGGACTGGAAGTGCCGGGGAGCTGTTTTTT. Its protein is CASSFWTGSAGELFF. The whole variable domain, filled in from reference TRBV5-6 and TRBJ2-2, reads DAGVTQSPTHLIKTRGQQVTLRCSPKSGHDTVSWYQQALGQGPQFIFQYYEEEERQRGNFPDRFSGHQFPNYSSELNVNALLLGDSALYLCASSFWTGSAGELFFGEGSRLTVL.

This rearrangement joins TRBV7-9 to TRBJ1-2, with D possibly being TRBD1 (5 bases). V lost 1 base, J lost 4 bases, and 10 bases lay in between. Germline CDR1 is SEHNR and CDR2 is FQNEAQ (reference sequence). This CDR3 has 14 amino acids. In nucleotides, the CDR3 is TGTGCCAGCAGCTTAGAGCAGGGTATCTATGGCTACACCTTC. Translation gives CASSLEQGIYGYTF.

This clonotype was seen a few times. DNA of the CDR3: TGCAGCGTCCAGGATGGGGACCGCCTCGGTGAGCAGTACTTC. It encodes CSVQDGDRLGEQYF. The chain links TRBV29-1 to TRBJ2-7, with D perhaps assigned TRBD1 or TRBD2 (5 bases each). CDR3 length: 14 residues. CDR1 is SQVTM and CDR2 is ANQGSEA in the germline V gene. V lost 6 bases, J lost 7 bases, and 22 bases lay in between.

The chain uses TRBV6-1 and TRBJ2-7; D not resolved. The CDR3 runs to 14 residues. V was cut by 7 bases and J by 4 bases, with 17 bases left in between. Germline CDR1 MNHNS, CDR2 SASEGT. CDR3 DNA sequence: TGTGCCAGCACCGAGACTGTTCAAGGTTACGAGCAGTACTTC. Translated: CASTETVQGYEQYF.

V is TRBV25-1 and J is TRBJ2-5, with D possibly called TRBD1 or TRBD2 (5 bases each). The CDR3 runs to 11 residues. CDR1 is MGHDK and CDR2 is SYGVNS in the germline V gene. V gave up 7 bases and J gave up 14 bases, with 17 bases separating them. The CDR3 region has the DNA TGTGCCAGCATGGCCGGGGCGCAGAGATACTTC. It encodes CASMAGAQRYF.

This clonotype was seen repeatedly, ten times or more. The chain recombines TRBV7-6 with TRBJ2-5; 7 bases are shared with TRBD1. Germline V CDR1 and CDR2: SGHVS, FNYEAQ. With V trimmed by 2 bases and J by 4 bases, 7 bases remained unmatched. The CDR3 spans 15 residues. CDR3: CASSLPRTGSETQYF. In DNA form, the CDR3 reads TGTGCCAGCAGCTTACCAAGGACAGGTTCAGAGACCCAGTACTTC.

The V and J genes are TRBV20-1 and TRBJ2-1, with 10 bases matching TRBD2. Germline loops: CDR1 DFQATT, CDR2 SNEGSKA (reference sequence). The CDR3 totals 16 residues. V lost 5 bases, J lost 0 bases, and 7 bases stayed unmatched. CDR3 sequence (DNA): TGCAGTGCTCGCAGTCGGACTAGCGGCTCCTACAATGAGCAGTTCTTC. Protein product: CSARSRTSGSYNEQFF.

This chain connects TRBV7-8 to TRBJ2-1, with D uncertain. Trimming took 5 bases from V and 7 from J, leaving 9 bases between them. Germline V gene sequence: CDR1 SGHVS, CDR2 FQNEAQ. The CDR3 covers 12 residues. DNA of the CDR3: TGTGCCAGCAGCGCAACCTTGAATGAGCAGTTCTTC. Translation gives CASSATLNEQFF.